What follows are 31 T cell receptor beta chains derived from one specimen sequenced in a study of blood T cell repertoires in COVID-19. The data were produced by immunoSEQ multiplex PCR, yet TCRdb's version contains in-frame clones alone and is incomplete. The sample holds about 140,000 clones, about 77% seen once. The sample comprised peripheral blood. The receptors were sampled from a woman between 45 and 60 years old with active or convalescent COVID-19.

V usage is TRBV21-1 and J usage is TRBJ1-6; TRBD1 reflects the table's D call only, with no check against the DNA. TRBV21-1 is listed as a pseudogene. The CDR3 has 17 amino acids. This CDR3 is CASSRPGANSYNSPLHF. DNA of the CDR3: TGTGCCAGCAGCAGGCCAGGGGCGAACTCCTATAATTCACCCCTCCACTTT.

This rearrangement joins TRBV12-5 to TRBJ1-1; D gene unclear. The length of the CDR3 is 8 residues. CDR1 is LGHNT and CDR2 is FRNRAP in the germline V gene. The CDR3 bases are TGTCCGTACACTGAAGCTTTCTTT. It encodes CPYTEAFF.

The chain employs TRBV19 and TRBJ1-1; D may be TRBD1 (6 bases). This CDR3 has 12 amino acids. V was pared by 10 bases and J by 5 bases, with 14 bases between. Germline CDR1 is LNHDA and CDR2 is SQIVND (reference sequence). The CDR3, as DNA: TGTGCCACCTTCACAGGGTTTACTGAAGCTTTCTTT. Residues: CATFTGFTEAFF.

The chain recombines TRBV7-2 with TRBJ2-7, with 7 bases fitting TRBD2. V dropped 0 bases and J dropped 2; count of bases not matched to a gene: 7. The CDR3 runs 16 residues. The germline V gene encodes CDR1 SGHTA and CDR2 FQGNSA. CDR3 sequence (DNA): TGTGCCAGCAGCTTAGCTTCCGGGGGGAGGACCTACGAGCAGTACTTC. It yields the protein CASSLASGGRTYEQYF.

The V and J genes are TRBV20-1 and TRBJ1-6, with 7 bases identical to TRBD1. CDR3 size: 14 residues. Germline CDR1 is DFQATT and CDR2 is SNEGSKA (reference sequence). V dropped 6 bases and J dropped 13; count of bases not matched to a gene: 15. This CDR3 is CSASRQGSNAPLHF. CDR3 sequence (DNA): TGCAGTGCAAGTAGACAGGGTAGCAACGCGCCCCTCCACTTT.

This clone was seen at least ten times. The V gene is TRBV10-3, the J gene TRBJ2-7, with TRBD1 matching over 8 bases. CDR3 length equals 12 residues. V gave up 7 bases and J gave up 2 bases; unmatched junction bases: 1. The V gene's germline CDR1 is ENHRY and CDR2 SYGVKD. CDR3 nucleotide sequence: TGTGCCATCATGGACAGGGCCTACGAGCAGTACTTC. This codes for CAIMDRAYEQYF.

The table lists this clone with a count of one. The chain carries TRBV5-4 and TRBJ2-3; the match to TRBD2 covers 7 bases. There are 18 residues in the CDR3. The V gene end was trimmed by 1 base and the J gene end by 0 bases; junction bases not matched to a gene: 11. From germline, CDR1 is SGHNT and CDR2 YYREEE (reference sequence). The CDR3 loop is CASSLKGLADSSTDTQYF. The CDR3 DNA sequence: TGTGCCAGCAGCTTGAAAGGTCTAGCGGATTCTAGCACAGATACGCAGTATTTT.

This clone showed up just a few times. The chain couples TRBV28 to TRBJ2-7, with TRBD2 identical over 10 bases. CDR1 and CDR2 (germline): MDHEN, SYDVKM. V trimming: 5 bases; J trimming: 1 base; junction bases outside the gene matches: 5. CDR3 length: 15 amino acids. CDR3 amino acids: CASSPRTSGSYEQYF. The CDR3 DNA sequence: TGTGCCAGCAGTCCGAGGACTAGCGGTTCCTACGAGCAGTACTTC.

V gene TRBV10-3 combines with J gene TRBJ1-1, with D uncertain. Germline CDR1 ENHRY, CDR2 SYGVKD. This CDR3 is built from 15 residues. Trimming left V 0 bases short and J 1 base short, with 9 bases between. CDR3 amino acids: CAISESEEPNTEAFF. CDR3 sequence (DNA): TGTGCCATCAGTGAGTCCGAGGAACCGAACACTGAAGCTTTCTTT.

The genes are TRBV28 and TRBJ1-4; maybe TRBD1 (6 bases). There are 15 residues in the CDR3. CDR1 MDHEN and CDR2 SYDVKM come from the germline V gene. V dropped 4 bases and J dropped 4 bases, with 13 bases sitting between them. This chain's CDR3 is CASSSLGAGNEKLFF. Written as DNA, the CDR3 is TGTGCCAGCAGTTCCCTGGGGGCGGGTAATGAAAAACTGTTTTTT.

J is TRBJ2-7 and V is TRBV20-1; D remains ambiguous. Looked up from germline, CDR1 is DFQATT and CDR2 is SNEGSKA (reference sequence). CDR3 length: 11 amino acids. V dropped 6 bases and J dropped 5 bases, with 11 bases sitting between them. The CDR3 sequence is CSATLSNEQYF. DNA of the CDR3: TGCAGTGCCACCTTGAGCAACGAGCAGTACTTC.

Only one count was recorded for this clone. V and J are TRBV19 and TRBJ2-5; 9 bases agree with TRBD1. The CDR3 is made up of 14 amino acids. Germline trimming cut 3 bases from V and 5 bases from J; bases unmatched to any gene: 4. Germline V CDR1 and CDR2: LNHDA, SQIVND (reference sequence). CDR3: CASSIGTGMETQYF. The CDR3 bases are TGTGCCAGTAGTATTGGGACAGGGATGGAGACCCAGTACTTC.

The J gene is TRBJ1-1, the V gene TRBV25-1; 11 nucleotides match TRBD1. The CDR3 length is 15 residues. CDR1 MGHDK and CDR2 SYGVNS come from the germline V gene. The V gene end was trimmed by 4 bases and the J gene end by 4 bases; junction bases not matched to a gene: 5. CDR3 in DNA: TGTGCCAGCAGTGCGCCCGGGACAGGGGGCACTGAAGCTTTCTTT. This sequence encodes CASSAPGTGGTEAFF.

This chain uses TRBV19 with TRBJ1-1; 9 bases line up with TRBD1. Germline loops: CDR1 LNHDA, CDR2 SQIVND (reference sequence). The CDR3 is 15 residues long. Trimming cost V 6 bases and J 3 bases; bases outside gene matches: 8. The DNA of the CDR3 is TGTGCCAGTAGGGGACAGGGTTTAGGGGACACTGAAGCTTTCTTT. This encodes CASRGQGLGDTEAFF.

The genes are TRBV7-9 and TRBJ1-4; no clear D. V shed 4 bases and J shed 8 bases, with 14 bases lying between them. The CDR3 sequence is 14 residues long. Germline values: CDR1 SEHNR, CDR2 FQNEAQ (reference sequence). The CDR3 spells CASSSSSISEKLFF. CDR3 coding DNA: TGTGCCAGCAGCTCGAGTTCGATTAGCGAAAAACTGTTTTTT.

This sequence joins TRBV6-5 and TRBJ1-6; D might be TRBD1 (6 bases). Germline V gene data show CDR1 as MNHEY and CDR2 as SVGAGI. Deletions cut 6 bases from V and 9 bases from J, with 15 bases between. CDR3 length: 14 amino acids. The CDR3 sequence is CASSDNRVGSPLHF. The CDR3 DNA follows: TGTGCCAGCAGCGATAACAGGGTCGGTTCACCCCTCCACTTT.

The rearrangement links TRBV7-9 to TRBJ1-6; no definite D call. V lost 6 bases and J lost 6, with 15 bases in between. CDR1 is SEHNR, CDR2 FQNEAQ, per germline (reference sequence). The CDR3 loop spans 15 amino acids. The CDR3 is CASRPVGGGNSPLHF. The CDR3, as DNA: TGTGCCAGCAGACCCGTAGGAGGAGGTAATTCACCCCTCCACTTT.

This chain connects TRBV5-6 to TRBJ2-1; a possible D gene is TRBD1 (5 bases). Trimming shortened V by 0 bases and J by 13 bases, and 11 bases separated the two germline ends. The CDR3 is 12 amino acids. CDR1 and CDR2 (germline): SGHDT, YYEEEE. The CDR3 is CASSLDRLLQFF. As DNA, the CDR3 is TGTGCCAGCAGCTTGGACAGGTTGTTACAGTTCTTC.

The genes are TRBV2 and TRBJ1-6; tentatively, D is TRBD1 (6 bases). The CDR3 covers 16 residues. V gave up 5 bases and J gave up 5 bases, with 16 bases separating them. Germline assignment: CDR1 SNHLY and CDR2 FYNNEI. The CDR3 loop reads CASSTQGNVDNSPLHF. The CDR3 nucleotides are TGTGCCAGCAGTACACAGGGAAATGTCGATAATTCACCCCTCCACTTT. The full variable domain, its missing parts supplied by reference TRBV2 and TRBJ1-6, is EPEVTQTPSHQVTQMGQEVILRCVPISNHLYFYWYRQILGQKVEFLVSFYNNEISEKSEIFDDQFSVERPDGSNFTLKIRSTKLEDSAMYFCASSTQGNVDNSPLHFGNGTRLTVT.

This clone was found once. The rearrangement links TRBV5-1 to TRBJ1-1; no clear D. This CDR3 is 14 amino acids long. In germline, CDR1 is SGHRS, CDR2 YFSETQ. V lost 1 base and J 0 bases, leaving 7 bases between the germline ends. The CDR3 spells CASSLLIMNTEAFF. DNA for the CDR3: TGCGCCAGCAGCTTGTTAATTATGAACACTGAAGCTTTCTTT.

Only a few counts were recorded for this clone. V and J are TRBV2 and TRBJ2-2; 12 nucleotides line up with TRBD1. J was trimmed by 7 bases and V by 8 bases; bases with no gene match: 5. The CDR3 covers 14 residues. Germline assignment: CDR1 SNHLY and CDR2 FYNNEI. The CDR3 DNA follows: TGTGCCAGCGTAGGGACAGGGGGCTTCGGGGAGCTGTTTTTT. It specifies CASVGTGGFGELFF. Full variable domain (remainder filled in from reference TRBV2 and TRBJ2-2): EPEVTQTPSHQVTQMGQEVILRCVPISNHLYFYWYRQILGQKVEFLVSFYNNEISEKSEIFDDQFSVERPDGSNFTLKIRSTKLEDSAMYFCASVGTGGFGELFFGEGSRLTVL.

The CDR3: CASSEGPGAQPQHF. The CDR3 DNA is TGTGCCAGCAGTGAAGGCCCCGGAGCTCAGCCCCAGCATTTT. This chain joins TRBV2 and TRBJ1-5; no definite D call. V dropped 1 base and J dropped 6 bases, with 10 bases sitting between them. Germline loops: CDR1 SNHLY, CDR2 FYNNEI. CDR3 length equals 14 residues.

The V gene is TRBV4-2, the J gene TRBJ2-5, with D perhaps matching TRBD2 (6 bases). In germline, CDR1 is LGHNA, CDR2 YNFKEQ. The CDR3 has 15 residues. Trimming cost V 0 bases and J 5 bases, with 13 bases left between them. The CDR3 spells CASSQESRGMETQYF. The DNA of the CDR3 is TGTGCCAGCAGCCAAGAATCGCGCGGGATGGAGACCCAGTACTTC.

The CDR3 coding sequence is TGTGCCAGCAGCGTATCAGGGATCCCCTCACAGCAGTACTTC. This translates into CASSVSGIPSQQYF. This chain connects TRBV9 to TRBJ2-7; perhaps TRBD1 as D (5 bases). CDR1 and CDR2 (germline): SGDLS, YYNGEE. Deletions cut 1 base from V and 8 bases from J, with 16 bases between. The CDR3 covers 14 residues. The full variable domain, its missing parts supplied by reference TRBV9 and TRBJ2-7, is DSGVTQTPKHLITATGQRVTLRCSPRSGDLSVYWYQQSLDQGLQFLIQYYNGEERAKGNILERFSAQQFPDLHSELNLSSLELGDSALYFCASSVSGIPSQQYFGPGTRLTVT.

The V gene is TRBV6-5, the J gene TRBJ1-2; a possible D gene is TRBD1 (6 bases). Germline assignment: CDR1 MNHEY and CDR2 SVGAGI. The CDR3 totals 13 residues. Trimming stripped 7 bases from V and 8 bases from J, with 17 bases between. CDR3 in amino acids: CASTRTEIEGYTF. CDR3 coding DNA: TGTGCCAGCACCAGGACAGAAATAGAGGGCTACACCTTC.

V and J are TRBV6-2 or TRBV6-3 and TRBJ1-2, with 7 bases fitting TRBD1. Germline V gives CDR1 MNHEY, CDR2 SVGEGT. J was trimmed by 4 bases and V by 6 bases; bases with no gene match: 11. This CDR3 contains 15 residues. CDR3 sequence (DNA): TGTGCCAGCAGCCCCTCGGGACAGAAGACCTATGGCTACACCTTC. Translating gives CASSPSGQKTYGYTF.

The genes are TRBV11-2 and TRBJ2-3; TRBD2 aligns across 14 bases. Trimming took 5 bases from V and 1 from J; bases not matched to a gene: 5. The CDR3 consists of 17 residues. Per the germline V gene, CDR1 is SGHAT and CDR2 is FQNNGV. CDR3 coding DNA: TGTGCCAGCAGCCCTCCGGGACTAGCGGGGGGCACAGATACGCAGTATTTT. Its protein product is CASSPPGLAGGTDTQYF.

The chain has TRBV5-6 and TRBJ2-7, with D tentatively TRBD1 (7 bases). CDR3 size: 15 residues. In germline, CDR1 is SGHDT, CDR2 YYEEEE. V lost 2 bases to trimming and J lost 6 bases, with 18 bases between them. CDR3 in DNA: TGTGCCAGCAGCTTAGGTTCGGGGGCAGGGGGCGAGCAGTACTTC. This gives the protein CASSLGSGAGGEQYF.

The CDR3 loop reads CASSRQGSEAFF. Here the CDR3 DNA reads TGTGCCAGCAGCAGGCAGGGGTCTGAAGCTTTCTTT. The chain is built from TRBV3-1 (or the pseudogene TRBV3-2) and TRBJ1-1; possibly TRBD1 for D (6 bases). Between the trimmed V and J ends, which lost 5 bases and 6 bases, there was a span of 10 bases. Germline CDR1 LGHDT, CDR2 YNNKEL (reference sequence). CDR3 length: 12 amino acids.

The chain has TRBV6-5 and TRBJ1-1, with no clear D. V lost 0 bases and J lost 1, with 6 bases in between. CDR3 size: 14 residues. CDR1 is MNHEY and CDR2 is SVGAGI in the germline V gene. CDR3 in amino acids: CASSYSGWNTEAFF. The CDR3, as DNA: TGTGCCAGCAGTTACTCCGGTTGGAACACTGAAGCTTTCTTT.

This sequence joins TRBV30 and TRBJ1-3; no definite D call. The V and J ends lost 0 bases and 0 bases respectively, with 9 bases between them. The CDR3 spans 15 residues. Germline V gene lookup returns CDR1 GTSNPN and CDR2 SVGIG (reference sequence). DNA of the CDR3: TGTGCCTGGAGTGTACTGACTGCCTCTGGAAACACCATATATTTT. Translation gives CAWSVLTASGNTIYF.